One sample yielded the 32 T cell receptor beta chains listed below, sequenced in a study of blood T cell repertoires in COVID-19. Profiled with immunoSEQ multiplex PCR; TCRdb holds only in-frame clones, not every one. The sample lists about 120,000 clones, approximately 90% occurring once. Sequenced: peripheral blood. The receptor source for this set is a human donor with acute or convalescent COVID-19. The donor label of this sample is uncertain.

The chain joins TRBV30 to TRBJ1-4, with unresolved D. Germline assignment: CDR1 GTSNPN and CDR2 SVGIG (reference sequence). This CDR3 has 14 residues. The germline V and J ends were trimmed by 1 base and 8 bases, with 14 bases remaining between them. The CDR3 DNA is TGTGCCTGGAGTGCCGGGGAGGCGGGCGAAAAACTGTTTTTT. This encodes CAWSAGEAGEKLFF.

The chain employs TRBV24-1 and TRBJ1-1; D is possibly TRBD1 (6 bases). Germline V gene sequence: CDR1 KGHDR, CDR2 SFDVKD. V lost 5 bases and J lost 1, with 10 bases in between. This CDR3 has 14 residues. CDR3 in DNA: TGTGCCACCAGTGGTGCGACAGGGAACACTGAAGCTTTCTTT. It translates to CATSGATGNTEAFF.

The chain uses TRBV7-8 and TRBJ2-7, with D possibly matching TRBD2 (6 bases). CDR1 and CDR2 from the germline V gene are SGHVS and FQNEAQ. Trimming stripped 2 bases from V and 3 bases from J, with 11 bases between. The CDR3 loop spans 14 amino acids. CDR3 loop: CASSLNRELYEQYF. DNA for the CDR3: TGTGCCAGCAGCTTAAACCGGGAGCTCTACGAGCAGTACTTC. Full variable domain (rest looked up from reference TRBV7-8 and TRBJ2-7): GAGVSQSPRYKVAKRGQDVALRCDPISGHVSLFWYQQALGQGPEFLTYFQNEAQLDKSGLPSDRFFAERPEGSVSTLKIQRTQQEDSAVYLCASSLNRELYEQYFGPGTRLTVT.

The CDR3 DNA is TGCAGCGTACAGCCCGAATACAAAAACATTCAGTACTTC. This encodes CSVQPEYKNIQYF. V usage is TRBV29-1 and J usage is TRBJ2-4, with D hard to call. Deletions cut 6 bases from V and 3 bases from J, with 12 bases between. There are 13 residues in the CDR3. In germline, CDR1 is SQVTM, CDR2 ANQGSEA.

Written as DNA, the CDR3 is TGTGCCAGCAACTCAAACAGGGATACTCAGCCCCAGCATTTT. This codes for CASNSNRDTQPQHF. The V gene is TRBV2, the J gene TRBJ1-5; possibly TRBD1 for D (6 bases). CDR3 length: 14 amino acids. Germline V gene lookup returns CDR1 SNHLY and CDR2 FYNNEI. The V end lost 7 bases, the J end lost 6 bases, and 16 bases lay between the germline ends.

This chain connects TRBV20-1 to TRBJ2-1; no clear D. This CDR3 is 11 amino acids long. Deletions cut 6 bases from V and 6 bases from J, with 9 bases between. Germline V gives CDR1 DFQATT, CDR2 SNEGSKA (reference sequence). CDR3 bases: TGCAGTGCCAGGTATGGCAATGAGCAGTTCTTC. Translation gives CSARYGNEQFF.

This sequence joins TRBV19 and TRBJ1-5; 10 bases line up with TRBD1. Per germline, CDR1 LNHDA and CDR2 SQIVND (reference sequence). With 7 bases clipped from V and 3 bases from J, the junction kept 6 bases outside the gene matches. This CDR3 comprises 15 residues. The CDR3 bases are TGTGCCAGTACTTTGGGACAGGGGCACAATCAGCCCCAGCATTTT. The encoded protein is CASTLGQGHNQPQHF.

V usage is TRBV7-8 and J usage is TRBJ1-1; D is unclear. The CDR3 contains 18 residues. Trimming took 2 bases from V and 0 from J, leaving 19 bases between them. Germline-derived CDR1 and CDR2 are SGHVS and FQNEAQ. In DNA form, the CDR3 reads TGTGCCAGCAGCTTAATTTCGGGAGGTAGGGAGGTGAACACTGAAGCTTTCTTT. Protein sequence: CASSLISGGREVNTEAFF.

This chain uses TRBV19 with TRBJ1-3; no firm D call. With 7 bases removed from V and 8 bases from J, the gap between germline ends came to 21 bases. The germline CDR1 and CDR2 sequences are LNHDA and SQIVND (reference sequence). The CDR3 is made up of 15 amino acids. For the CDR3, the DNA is TGTGCCAGTAAGAATCGATTCGGGGTCGGGGACACCATATATTTT. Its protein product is CASKNRFGVGDTIYF.

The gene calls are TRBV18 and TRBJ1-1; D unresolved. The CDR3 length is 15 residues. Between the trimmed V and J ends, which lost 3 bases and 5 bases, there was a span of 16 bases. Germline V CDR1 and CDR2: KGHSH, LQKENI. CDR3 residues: CASSPFSDGNTEAFF. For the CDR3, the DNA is TGTGCCAGCTCACCTTTTTCGGACGGGAATACTGAAGCTTTCTTT.

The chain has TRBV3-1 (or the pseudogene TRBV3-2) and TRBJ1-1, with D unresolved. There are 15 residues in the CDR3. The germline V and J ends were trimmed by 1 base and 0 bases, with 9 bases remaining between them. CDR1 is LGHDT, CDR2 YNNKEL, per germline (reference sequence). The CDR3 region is CASSQARVMNTEAFF. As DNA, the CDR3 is TGTGCCAGCAGCCAAGCGAGGGTAATGAACACTGAAGCTTTCTTT.

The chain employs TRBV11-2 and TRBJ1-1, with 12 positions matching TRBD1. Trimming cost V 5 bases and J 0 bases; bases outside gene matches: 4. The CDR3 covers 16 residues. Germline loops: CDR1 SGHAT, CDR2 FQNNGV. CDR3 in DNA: TGTGCCAGCAGCGACCGGGACAGGGGGCTGAACACTGAAGCTTTCTTT. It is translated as CASSDRDRGLNTEAFF.

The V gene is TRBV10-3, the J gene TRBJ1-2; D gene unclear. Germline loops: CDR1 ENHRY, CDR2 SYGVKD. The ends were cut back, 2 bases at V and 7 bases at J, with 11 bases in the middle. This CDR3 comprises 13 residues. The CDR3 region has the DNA TGTGCCATCAGTGAGGCGGAGTCTGTTGGCTACACCTTC. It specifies CAISEAESVGYTF.

CDR3 amino acids: CASSSAGPRGEQFF. The CDR3 bases are TGTGCCAGCAGTTCGGCAGGCCCCCGGGGGGAGCAGTTCTTC. The chain employs TRBV28 and TRBJ2-1; tentative D call: TRBD2 (6 bases). The CDR3 contains 14 residues. Germline loops: CDR1 MDHEN, CDR2 SYDVKM. Trimming pared 4 bases from V and 10 bases from J, leaving 17 bases between.

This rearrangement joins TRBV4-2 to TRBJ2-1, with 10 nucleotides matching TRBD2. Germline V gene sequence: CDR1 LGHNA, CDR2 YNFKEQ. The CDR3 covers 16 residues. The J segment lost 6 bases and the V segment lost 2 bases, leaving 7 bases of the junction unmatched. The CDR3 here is CASSQRSLAGSNEQFF. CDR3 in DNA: TGTGCCAGCAGCCAAAGATCACTAGCGGGGTCCAATGAGCAGTTCTTC.

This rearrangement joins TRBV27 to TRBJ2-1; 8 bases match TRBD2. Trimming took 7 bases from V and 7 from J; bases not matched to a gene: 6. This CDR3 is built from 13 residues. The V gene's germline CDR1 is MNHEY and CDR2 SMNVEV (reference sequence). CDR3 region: CASTWGTRNEQFF. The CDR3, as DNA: TGTGCCAGCACCTGGGGGACTAGAAATGAGCAGTTCTTC.

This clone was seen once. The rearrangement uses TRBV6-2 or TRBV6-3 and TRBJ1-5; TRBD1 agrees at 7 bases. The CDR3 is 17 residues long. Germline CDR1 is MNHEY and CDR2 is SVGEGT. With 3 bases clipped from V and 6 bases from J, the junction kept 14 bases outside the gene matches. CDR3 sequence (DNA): TGTGCCAGCAGTTATGCTAACCACAGGGGAGAGGGTCAGCCCCAGCATTTT. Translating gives CASSYANHRGEGQPQHF.

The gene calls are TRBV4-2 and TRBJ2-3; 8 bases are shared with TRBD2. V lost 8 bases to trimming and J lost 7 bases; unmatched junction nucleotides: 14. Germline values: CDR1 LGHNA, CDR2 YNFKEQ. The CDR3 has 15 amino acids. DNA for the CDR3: TGTGCCAGCCGCTTGGGGCGGGAGGTTATCAATACGCAGTATTTT. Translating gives CASRLGREVINTQYF.

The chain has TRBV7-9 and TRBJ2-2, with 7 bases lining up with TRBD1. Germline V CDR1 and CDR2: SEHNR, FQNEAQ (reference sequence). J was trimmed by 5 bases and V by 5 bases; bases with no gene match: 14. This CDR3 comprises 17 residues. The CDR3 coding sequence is TGTGCCAGCAGCGAAAACCTGGGGACAGTAAAGACCGGGGAGCTGTTTTTT. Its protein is CASSENLGTVKTGELFF.

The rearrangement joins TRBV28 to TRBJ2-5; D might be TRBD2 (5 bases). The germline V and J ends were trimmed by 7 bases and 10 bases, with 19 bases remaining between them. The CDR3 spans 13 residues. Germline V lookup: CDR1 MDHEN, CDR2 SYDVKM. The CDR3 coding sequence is TGTGCCAGCACGAGCGGCCCTTTCAGGAGCCAGTACTTC. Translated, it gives CASTSGPFRSQYF.

CDR3 sequence reads: CSAQSQGIEAFF. CDR3 sequence (DNA): TGCAGCGCACAATCACAGGGGATTGAAGCTTTCTTT. This chain joins TRBV29-1 and TRBJ1-1, with 7 bases aligning to TRBD1. Trimming at V came to 7 bases and at J to 7 bases, leaving 9 bases not matched to a gene. This CDR3 is 12 amino acids long. Germline CDR1 and CDR2: SQVTM and ANQGSEA. Full variable domain (missing parts from reference TRBV29-1 and TRBJ1-1): SAVISQKPSRDICQRGTSLTIQCQVDSQVTMMFWYRQQPGQSLTLIATANQGSEATYESGFVIDKFPISRPNLTFSTLTVSNMSPEDSSIYLCSAQSQGIEAFFGQGTRLTVV.

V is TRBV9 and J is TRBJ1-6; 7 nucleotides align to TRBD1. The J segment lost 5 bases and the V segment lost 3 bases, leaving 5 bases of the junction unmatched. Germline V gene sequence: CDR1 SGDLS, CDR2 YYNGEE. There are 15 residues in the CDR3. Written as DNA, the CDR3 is TGTGCCAGCAGCGACCTAGGACAGGATAATTCACCCCTCCACTTT. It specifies CASSDLGQDNSPLHF. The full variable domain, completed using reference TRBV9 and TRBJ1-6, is DSGVTQTPKHLITATGQRVTLRCSPRSGDLSVYWYQQSLDQGLQFLIQYYNGEERAKGNILERFSAQQFPDLHSELNLSSLELGDSALYFCASSDLGQDNSPLHFGNGTRLTVT.

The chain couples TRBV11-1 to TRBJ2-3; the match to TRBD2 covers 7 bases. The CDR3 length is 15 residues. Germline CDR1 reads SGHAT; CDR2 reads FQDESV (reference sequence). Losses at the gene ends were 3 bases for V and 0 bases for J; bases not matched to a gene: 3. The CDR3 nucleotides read TGTGCCAGCAGCTTGGGACTACCAAGCACAGATACGCAGTATTTT. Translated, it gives CASSLGLPSTDTQYF.

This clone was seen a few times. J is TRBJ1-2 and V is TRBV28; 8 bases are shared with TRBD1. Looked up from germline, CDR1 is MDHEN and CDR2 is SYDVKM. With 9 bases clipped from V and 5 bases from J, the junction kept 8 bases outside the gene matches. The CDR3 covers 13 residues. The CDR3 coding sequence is TGTGCCAGTCAGACAGGGGTCCAATATGGCTACACCTTC. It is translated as CASQTGVQYGYTF.

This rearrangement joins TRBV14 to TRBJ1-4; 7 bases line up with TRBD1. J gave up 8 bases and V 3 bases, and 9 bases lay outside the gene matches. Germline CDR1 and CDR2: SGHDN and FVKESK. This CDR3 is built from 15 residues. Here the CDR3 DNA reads TGTGCCAGCAGCCAGACCAGGGGGTTTCAAGAAAAACTGTTTTTT. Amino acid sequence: CASSQTRGFQEKLFF.

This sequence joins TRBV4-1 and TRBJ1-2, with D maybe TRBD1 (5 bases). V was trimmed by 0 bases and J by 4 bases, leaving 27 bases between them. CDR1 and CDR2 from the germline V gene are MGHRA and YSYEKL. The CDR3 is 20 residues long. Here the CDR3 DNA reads TGCGCCAGCAGCCAAGATTCCCCACACCGATCGCAGGGCGGAATCTATGGCTACACCTTC. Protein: CASSQDSPHRSQGGIYGYTF.

CDR3 bases: TGTGCCAGCAGTGCCGACAGGGCGCAGTTCTTC. It encodes CASSADRAQFF. This chain connects TRBV2 to TRBJ2-1; 7 bases match TRBD1. V shed 4 bases, J shed 12 bases, and the junction held 3 bases outside the gene matches. Germline V gives CDR1 SNHLY, CDR2 FYNNEI. The CDR3 extends over 11 amino acids. Full variable domain (rest looked up from reference TRBV2 and TRBJ2-1): EPEVTQTPSHQVTQMGQEVILRCVPISNHLYFYWYRQILGQKVEFLVSFYNNEISEKSEIFDDQFSVERPDGSNFTLKIRSTKLEDSAMYFCASSADRAQFFGPGTRLTVL.

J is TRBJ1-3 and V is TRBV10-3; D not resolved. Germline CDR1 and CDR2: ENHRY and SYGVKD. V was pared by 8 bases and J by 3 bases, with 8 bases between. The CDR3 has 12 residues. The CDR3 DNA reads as TGTGCCATCGCCGGACTTGGAAACACCATATATTTT. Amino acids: CAIAGLGNTIYF.

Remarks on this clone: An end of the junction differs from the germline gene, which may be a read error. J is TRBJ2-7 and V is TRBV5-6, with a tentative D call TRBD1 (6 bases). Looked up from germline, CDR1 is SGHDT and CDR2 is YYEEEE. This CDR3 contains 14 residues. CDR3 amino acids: CASSFFSIGDTRSF. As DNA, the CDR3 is TGTGCCAGCAGCTTCTTTTCTATCGGGGACACCCGTTCGTTC.

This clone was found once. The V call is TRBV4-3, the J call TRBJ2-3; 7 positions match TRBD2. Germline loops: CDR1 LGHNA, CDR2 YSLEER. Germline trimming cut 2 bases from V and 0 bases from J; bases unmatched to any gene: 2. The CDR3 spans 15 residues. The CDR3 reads CASSQLAASTDTQYF. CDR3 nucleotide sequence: TGCGCCAGCAGCCAACTAGCGGCAAGCACAGATACGCAGTATTTT.

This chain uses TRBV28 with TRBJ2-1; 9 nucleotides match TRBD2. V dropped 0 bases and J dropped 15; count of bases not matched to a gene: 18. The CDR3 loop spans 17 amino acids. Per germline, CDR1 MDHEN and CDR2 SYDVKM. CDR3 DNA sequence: TGTGCCAGCAGTTTATGGATTGGCGGGAGGGCCCGGGGTCGTCGGTTCTTC. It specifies CASSLWIGGRARGRRFF.

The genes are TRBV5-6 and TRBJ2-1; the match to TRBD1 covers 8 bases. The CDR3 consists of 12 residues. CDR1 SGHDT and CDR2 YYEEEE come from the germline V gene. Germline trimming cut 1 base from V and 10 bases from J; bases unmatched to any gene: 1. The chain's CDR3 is CASSLQGAEQFF. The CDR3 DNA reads TGTGCCAGCAGCTTGCAGGGGGCCGAGCAGTTCTTC.